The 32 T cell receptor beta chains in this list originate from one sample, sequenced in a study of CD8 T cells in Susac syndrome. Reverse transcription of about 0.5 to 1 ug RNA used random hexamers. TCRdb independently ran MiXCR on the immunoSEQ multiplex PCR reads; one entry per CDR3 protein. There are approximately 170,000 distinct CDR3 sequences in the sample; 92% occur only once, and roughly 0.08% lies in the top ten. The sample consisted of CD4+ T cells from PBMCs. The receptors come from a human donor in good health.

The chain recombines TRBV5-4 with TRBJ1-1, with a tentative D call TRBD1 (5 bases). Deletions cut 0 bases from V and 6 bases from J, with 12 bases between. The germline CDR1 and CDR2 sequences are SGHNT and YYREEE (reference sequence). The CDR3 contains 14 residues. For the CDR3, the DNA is TGTGCCAGCAGCTTGGACCTCGGGGCCCCTGAAGCTTTCTTT. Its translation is CASSLDLGAPEAFF.

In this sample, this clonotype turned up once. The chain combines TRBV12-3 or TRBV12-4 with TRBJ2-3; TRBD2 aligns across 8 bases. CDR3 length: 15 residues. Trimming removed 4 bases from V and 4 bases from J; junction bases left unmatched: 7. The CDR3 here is CASSYSGVGADTQYF. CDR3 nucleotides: TGTGCCAGCAGTTATAGCGGGGTGGGTGCAGATACGCAGTATTTT.

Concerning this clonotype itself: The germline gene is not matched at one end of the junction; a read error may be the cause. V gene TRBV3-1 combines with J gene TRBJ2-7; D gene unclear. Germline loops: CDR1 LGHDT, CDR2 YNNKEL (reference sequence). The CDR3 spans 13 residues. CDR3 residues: CASSRSMIYQQYF. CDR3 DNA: TGTGCCAGCAGCCGAAGTATGATCTACCAGCAGTACTTC.

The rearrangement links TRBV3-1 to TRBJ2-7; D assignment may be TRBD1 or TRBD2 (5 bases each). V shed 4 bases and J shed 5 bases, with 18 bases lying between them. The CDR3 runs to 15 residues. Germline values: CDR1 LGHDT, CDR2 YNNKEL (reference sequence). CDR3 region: CASSRHPGQGDEQYF. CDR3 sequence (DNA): TGTGCCAGCAGCCGCCACCCGGGGCAAGGCGACGAGCAGTACTTC.

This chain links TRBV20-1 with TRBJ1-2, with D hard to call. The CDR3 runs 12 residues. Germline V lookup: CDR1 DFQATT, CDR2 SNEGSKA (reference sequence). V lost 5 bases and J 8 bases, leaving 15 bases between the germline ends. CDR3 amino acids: CSAPKGSAGYTF. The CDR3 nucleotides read TGCAGTGCTCCAAAGGGCTCCGCCGGCTACACCTTC.

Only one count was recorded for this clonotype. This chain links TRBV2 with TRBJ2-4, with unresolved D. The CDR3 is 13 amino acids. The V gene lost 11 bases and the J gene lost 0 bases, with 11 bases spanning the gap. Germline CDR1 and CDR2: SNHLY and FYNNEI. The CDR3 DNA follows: TGTGCCCCTGGAAGGGTAGCCAAAAACATTCAGTACTTC. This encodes CAPGRVAKNIQYF.

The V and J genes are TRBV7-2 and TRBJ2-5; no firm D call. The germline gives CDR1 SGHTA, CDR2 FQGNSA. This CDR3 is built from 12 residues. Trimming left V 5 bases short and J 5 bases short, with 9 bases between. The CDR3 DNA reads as TGTGCCAGCAGCCCTCTTGTGGAGACCCAGTACTTC. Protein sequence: CASSPLVETQYF. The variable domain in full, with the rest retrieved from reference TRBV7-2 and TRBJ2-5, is GAGVSQSPSNKVTEKGKDVELRCDPISGHTALYWYRQSLGQGLEFLIYFQGNSAPDKSGLPSDRFSAERTGGSVSTLTIQRTQQEDSAVYLCASSPLVETQYFGPGTRLLVL.

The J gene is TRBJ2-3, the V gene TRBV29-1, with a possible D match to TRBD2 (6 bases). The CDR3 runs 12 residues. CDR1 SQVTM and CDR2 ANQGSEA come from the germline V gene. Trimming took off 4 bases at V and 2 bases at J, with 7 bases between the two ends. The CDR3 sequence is CSVVAVTDTQYF. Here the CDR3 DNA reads TGCAGCGTTGTAGCGGTCACAGATACGCAGTATTTT.

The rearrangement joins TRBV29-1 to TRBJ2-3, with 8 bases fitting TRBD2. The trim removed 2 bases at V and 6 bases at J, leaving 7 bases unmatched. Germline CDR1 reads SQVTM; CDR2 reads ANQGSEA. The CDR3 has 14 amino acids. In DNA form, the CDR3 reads TGCAGCGTTGAATTCGGGGGGGGCAGGGATACGCAGTATTTT. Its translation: CSVEFGGGRDTQYF.

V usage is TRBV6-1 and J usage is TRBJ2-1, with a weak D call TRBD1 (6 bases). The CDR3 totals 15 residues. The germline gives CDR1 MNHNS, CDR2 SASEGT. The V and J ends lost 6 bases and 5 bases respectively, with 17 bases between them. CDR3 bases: TGTGCCAGCAGGGGGGCTCGTGGGATTAACAATGAGCAGTTCTTC. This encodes CASRGARGINNEQFF.

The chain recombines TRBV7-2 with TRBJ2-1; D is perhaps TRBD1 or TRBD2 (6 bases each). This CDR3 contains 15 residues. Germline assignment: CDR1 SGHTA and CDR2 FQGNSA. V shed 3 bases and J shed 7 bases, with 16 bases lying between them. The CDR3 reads CASSFNSGAGNEQFF. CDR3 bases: TGTGCCAGCAGCTTTAATTCAGGGGCGGGGAATGAGCAGTTCTTC.

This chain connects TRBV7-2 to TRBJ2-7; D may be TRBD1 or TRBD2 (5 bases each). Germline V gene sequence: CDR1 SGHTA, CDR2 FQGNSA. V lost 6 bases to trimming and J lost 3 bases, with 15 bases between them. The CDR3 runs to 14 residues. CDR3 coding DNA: TGTGCCAGCAGTTCTAGGGGAGCCCTCTACGAGCAGTACTTC. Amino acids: CASSSRGALYEQYF.

CDR3 DNA sequence: TGTGCCAGCAGCGCCGGCGGGACACGGGAAATCTATGGCTACACCTTC. Translating it yields CASSAGGTREIYGYTF. The chain combines TRBV9 with TRBJ1-2; D might be TRBD1 (6 bases). The CDR3 spans 16 residues. The V and J ends lost 3 bases and 4 bases respectively, with 19 bases between them. CDR1 and CDR2 (germline): SGDLS, YYNGEE.

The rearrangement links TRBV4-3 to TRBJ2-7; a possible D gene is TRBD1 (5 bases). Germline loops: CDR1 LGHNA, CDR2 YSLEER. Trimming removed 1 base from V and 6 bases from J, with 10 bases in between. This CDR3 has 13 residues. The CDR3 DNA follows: TGCGCCAGCAGCCAAGTTCAGGGTGGCGAGCAGTACTTC. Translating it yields CASSQVQGGEQYF.

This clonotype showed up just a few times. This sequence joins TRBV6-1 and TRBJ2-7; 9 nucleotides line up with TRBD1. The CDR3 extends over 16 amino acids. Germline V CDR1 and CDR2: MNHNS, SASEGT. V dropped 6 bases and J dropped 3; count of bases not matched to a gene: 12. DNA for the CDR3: TGTGCCAGCAGACGTTCCGGGACAGGGAAAGGCTACGAGCAGTACTTC. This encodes CASRRSGTGKGYEQYF.

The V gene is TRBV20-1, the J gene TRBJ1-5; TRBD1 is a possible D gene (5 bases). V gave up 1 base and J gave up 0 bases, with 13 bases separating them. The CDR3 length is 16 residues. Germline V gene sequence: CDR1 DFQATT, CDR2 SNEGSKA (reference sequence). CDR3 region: CSARGLDSYSNQPQHF. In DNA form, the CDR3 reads TGCAGTGCTAGAGGCTTAGACAGTTATAGCAATCAGCCCCAGCATTTT.

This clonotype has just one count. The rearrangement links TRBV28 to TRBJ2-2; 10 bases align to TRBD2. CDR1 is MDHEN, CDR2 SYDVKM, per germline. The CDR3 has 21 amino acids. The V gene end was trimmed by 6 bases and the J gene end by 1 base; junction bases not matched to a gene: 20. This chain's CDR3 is CASSPPRQGRRTSGNTGELFF. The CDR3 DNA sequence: TGTGCCAGCAGCCCCCCCAGACAGGGGAGAAGGACTAGCGGGAACACCGGGGAGCTGTTTTTT. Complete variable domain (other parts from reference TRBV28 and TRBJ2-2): DVKVTQSSRYLVKRTGEKVFLECVQDMDHENMFWYRQDPGLGLRLIYFSYDVKMKEKGDIPEGYSVSREKKERFSLILESASTNQTSMYLCASSPPRQGRRTSGNTGELFFGEGSRLTVL.

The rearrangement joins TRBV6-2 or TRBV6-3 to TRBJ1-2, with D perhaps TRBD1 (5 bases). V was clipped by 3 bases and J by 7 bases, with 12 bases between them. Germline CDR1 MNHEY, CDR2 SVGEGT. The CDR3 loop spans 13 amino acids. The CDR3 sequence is CASSYSGTGGYTF. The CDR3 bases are TGTGCCAGCAGTTATTCAGGGACGGGTGGCTACACCTTC.

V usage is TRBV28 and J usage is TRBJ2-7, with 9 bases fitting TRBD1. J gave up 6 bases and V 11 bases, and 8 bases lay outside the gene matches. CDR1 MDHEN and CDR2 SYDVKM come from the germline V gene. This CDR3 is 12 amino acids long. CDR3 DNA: TGTGCCTTGGGACAGGGTGAACGCGAGCAGTACTTC. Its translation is CALGQGEREQYF.

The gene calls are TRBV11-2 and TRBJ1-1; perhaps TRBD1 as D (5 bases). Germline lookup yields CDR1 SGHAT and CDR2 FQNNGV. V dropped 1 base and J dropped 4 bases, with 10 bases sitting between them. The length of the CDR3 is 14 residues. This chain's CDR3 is CASSLVAGSTEAFF. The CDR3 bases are TGTGCCAGCAGCTTAGTCGCAGGGTCCACTGAAGCTTTCTTT.

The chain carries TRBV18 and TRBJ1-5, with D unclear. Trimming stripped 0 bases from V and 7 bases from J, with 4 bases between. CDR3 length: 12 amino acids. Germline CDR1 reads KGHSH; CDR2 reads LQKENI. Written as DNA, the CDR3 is TGTGCCAGCTCACCACCGGAGCAGCCCCAGCATTTT. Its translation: CASSPPEQPQHF.

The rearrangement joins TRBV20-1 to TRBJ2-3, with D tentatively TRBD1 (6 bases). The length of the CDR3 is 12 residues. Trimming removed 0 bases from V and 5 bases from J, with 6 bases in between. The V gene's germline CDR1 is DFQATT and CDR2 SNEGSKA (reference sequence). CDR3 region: CSAREGGDTQYF. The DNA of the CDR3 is TGCAGTGCTAGAGAAGGGGGAGATACGCAGTATTTT.

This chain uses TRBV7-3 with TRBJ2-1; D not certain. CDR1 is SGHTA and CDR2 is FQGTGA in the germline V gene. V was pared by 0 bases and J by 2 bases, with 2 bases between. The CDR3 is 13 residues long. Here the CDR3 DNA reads TGTGCCAGCAGCTTAACCACCTACAATGAGCAGTTCTTC. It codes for CASSLTTYNEQFF.

The CDR3 sequence: CASSYPAAGDEQYF. DNA of the CDR3: TGTGCCAGCAGTTACCCAGCGGCAGGAGACGAGCAGTACTTC. The chain uses TRBV28 and TRBJ2-7, with a tentative D call TRBD2 (5 bases). The germline V and J ends were trimmed by 4 bases and 5 bases, with 15 bases remaining between them. The germline gives CDR1 MDHEN, CDR2 SYDVKM. This CDR3 spans 14 amino acids.

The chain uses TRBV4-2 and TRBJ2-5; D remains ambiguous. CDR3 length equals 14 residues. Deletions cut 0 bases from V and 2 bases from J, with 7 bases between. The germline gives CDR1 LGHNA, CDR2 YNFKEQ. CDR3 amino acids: CASSQDPVQETQYF. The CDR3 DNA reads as TGTGCCAGCAGCCAAGACCCAGTTCAAGAGACCCAGTACTTC.

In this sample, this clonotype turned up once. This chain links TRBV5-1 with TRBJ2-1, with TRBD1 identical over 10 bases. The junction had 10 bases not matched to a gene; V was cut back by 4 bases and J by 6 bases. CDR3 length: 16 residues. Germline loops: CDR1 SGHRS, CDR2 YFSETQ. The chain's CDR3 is CASSERQGAVGNEQFF. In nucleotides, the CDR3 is TGCGCCAGCAGCGAAAGACAGGGGGCGGTTGGCAATGAGCAGTTCTTC.

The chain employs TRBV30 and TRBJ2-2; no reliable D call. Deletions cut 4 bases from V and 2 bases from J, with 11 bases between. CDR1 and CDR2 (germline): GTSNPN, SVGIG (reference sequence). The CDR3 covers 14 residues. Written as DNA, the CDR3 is TGTGCCTGGATCCGGACGGACAACACCGGGGAGCTGTTTTTT. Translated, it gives CAWIRTDNTGELFF.

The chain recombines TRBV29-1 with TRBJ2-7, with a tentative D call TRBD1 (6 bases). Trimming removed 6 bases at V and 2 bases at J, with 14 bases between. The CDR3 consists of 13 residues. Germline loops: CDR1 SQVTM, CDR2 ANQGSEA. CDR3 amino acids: CSVSQGTTYEQYF. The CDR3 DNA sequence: TGCAGCGTCTCACAGGGAACAACCTACGAGCAGTACTTC.

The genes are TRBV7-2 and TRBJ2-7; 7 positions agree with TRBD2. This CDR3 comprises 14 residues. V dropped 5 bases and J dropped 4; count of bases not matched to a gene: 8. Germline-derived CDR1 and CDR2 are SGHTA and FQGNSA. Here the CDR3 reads CASSPGLGPYEQYF. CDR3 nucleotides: TGTGCCAGCAGCCCCGGACTAGGACCTTACGAGCAGTACTTC.

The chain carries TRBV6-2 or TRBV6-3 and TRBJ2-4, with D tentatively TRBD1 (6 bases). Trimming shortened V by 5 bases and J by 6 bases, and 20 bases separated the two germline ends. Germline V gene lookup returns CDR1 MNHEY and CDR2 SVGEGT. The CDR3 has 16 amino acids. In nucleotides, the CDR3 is TGTGCCAGCAGTCCTCCGACAGGAGGAAAGGGAAACATTCAGTACTTC. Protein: CASSPPTGGKGNIQYF.

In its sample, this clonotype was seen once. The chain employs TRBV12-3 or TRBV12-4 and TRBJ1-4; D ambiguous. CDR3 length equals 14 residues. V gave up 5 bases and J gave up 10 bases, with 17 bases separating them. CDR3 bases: TGTGCCAGCAGTGAGGGCCGCGGTGGCGGAAAACTGTTTTTT. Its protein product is CASSEGRGGGKLFF.

The CDR3 nucleotides are TGTGCCAGCAGCTTAGCGGGCGGGGGGGCCTTAGATGAGCAGTTCTTC. Translation: CASSLAGGGALDEQFF. This chain connects TRBV7-2 to TRBJ2-1; TRBD2 matches at 9 bases. Trimming at V came to 0 bases and at J to 8 bases, leaving 8 bases not matched to a gene. Germline CDR1 SGHTA, CDR2 FQGNSA. The CDR3 contains 16 residues.